The present T cell receptor beta chain was sequenced within a study of T cell responses to AZD1222 COVID-19 vaccine. To note about this clone: The target antigen is unknown.

TCRdb's table, derived via immunoSEQ multiplex PCR, lists solely in-frame clones and lacks some. Here the sample spans some 180,000 clones, roughly nine tenths being singletons. Broader study findings: At baseline, just a handful of AZD1222 recipients tested seropositive. Reportedly, nearly half the spike-specific TCRs target unmutated variant regions. The study found vaccine-associated CD4 TCRs spanning spike, dominant at 160-218 and 743-854.

The CDR3 extends over 16 amino acids. Pooling of second doses given at about 4 or about 12 weeks was done. The source is an adult who received the AZD1222 COVID-19 vaccine. The chain couples TRBV1 to TRBJ1-2. TRBV1 is designated a pseudogene. The sequencing used peripheral blood, collected 28 days after the second AZD1222 dose. The CDR3 protein is CTSSQEWERKVYGYTF. The CDR3 DNA sequence: TGCACCAGCAGCCAAGAATGGGAGAGGAAAGTCTATGGCTACACCTTC.